What follows describes a single TCR beta chain. RNA extraction and reverse transcription yielded cDNA as sequencing template. TCRdb's table, derived via immunoSEQ multiplex PCR, lists solely in-frame clones and lacks some. This repertoire shows about 250,000 clones, 65% to 70% found once; its top ten account for more than 0.95%. Cell sorting was applied to PBMCs, and CD4+ and CD8+ T cells were collected. The data derive from a study of CD8+ T cells in alopecia areata. Study as a whole: For the treated group, dosing was oral tofacitinib at 5 to 10 mg twice daily.

With 7 bases clipped from V and 8 bases from J, the junction kept 8 bases outside the gene matches. CDR3 length equals 13 residues. In germline, CDR1 is SQVTM, CDR2 ANQGSEA. This clonotype originated in a human donor with alopecia areata. V and J are TRBV29-1 and TRBJ1-4; the match to TRBD1 covers 9 bases. This material consisted of CD4+ T cells sorted from blood, taken at week 0. In DNA, the CDR3 is TGCAGCGCCAAGACAGGGGGGAGGGAAAAACTGTTTTTT. It codes for CSAKTGGREKLFF.